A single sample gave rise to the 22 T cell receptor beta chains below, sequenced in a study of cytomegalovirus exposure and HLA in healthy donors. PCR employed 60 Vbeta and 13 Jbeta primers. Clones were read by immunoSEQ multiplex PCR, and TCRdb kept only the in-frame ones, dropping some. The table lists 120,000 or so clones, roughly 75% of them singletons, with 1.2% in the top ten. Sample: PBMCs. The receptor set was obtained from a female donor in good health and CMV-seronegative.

The CDR3 here is CASSSGTSLNEQFF. CDR3 sequence (DNA): TGTGCCAGCAGCTCCGGGACTAGCCTCAATGAGCAGTTCTTC. This chain connects TRBV13 to TRBJ2-1, with 9 bases identical to TRBD2. The CDR3 is 14 residues long. Germline V gene sequence: CDR1 PRHDT, CDR2 FYEKMQ (reference sequence). The V segment lost 4 bases and the J segment 6 bases; nucleotides outside the gene matches: 4.

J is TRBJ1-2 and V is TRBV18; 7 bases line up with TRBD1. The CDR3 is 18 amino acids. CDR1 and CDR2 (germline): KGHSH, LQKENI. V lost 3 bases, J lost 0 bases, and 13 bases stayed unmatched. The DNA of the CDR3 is TGTGCCAGCTCACCTTCCGGGACAGCGAAGGTATCTAACTATGGCTACACCTTC. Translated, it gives CASSPSGTAKVSNYGYTF.

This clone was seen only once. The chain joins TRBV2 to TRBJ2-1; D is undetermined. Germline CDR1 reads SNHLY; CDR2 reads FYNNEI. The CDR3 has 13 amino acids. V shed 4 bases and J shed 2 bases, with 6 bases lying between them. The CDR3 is CASSGLAYNEQFF. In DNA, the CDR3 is TGTGCCAGCAGTGGTCTAGCCTACAATGAGCAGTTCTTC.

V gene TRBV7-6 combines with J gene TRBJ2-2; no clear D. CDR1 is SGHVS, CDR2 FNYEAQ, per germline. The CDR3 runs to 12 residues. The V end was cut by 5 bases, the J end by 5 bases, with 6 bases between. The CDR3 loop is CASSRRTGELFF. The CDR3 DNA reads TGTGCCAGCAGCCGCAGAACCGGGGAGCTGTTTTTT.

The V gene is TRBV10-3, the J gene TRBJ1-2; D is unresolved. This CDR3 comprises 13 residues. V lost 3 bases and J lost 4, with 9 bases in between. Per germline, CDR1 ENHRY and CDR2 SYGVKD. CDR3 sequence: CAISDRAGYGYTF. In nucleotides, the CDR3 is TGTGCCATCAGTGACAGAGCAGGCTATGGCTACACCTTC.

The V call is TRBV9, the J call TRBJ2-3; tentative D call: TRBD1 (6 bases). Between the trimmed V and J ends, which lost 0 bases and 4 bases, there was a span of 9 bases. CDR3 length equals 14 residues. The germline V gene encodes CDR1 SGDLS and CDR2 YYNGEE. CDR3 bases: TGTGCCAGCAGCGTAGGCAGGGGATCAGATACGCAGTATTTT. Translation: CASSVGRGSDTQYF.

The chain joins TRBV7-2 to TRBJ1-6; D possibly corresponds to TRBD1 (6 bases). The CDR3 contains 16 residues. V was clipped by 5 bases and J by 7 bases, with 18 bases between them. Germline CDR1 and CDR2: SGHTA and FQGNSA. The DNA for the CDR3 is TGTGCCAGCAGCCCCCCGGTACAGGGCCTGAATTCACCCCTCCACTTT. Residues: CASSPPVQGLNSPLHF.

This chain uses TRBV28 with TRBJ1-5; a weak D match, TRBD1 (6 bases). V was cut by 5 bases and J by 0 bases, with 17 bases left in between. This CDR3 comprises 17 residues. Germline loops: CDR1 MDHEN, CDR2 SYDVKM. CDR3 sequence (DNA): TGTGCCAGCAGTCGATCACCGGGACACAATAGCAATCAGCCCCAGCATTTT. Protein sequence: CASSRSPGHNSNQPQHF.

As DNA, the CDR3 is TGTGCCAGCGGAAAGGGGCTTTTTTCCTACAATGAGCAGTTCTTC. Residues: CASGKGLFSYNEQFF. This chain joins TRBV9 and TRBJ2-1, with D tentatively TRBD1 (5 bases). The germline V and J ends were trimmed by 7 bases and 1 base, with 15 bases remaining between them. CDR1 is SGDLS and CDR2 is YYNGEE in the germline V gene. The CDR3 runs 15 residues.

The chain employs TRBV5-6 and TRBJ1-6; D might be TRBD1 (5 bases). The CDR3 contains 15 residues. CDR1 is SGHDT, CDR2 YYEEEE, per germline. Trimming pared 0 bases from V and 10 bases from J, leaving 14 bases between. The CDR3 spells CASSLGGRMLSPLHF. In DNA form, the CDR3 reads TGTGCCAGCAGCTTGGGGGGCAGGATGCTCTCACCCCTCCACTTT.

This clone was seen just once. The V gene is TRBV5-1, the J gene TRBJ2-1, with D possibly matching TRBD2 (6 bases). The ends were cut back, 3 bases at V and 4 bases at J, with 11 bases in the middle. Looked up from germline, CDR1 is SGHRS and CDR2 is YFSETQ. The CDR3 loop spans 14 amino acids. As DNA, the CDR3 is TGCGCCAGCAGCTGGGCGGGGCAGTACAATGAGCAGTTCTTC. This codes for CASSWAGQYNEQFF.

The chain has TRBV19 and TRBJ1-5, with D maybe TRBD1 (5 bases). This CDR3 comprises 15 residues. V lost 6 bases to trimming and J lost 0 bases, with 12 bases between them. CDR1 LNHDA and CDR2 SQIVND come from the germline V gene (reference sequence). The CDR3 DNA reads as TGTGCCAGTAGGCTACAGGTGTTTAGCAATCAGCCCCAGCATTTT. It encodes CASRLQVFSNQPQHF.

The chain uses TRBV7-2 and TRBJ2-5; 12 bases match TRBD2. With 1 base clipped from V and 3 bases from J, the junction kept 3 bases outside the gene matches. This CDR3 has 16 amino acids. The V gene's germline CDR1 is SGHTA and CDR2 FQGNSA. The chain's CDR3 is CASSLGASGGEETQYF. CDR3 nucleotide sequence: TGTGCCAGCAGCTTAGGGGCTAGCGGGGGGGAAGAGACCCAGTACTTC.

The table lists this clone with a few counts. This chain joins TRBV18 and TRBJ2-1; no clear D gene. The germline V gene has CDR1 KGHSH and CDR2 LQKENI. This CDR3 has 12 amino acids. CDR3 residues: CGSFETYNEQFF. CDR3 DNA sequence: TGTGGTTCTTTTGAGACTTACAATGAGCAGTTCTTC. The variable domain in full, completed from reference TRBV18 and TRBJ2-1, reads NAGVMQNPRHLVRRRGQEARLRCSPMKGHSHVYWYRQLPEEGLKFMVYLQKENIIDESGMPKERFSAEFPKEGPSILRIQQVVRGDSAAYFCGSFETYNEQFFGPGTRLTVL.

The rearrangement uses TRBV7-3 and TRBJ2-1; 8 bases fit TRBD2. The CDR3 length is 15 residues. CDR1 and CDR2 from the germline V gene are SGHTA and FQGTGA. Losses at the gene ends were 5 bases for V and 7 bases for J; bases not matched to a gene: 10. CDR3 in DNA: TGTGCCAGCAGCAAAATGGCGGCTAGCGGGAATGAGCAGTTCTTC. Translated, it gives CASSKMAASGNEQFF.

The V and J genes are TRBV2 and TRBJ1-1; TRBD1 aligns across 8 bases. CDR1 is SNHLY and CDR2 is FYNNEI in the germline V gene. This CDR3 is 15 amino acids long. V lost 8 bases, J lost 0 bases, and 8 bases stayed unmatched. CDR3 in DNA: TGTGCCAGCGCCCGACGACAGGGGATGAACACTGAAGCTTTCTTT. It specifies CASARRQGMNTEAFF.

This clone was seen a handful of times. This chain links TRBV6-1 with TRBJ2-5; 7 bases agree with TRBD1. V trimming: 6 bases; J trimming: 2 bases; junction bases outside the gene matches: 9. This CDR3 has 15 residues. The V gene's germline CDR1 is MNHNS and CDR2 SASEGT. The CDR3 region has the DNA TGTGCCAGCAGGAGGGGGACAGCGTCTCAAGAGACCCAGTACTTC. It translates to CASRRGTASQETQYF.

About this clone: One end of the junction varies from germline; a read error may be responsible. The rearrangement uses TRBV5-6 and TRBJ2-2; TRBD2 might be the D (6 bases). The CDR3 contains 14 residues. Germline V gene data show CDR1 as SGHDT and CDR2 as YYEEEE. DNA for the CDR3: TGTGCCAGCAGCTTGACCTTATCGGGCGGGAAGCTGTTTTTT. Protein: CASSLTLSGGKLFF.

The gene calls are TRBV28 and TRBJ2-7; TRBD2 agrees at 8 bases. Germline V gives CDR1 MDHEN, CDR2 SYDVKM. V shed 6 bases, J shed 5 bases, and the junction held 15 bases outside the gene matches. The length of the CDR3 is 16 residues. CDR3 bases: TGTGCCAGCAGGTCGGCAACCGGGACTAGACGCGACGAGCAGTACTTC. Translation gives CASRSATGTRRDEQYF.

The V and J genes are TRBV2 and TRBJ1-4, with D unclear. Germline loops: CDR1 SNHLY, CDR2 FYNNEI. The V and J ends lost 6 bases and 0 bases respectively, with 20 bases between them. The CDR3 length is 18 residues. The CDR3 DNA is TGTGCCAGCAGATTCGGCAGAAGGTGGGAGGCAACTAATGAAAAACTGTTTTTT. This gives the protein CASRFGRRWEATNEKLFF.

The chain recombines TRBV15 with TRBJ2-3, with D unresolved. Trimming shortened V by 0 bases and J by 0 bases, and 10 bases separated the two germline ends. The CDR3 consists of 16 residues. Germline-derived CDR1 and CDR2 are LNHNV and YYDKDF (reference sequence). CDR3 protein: CATSRDRAPSTDTQYF. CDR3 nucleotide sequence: TGTGCCACCAGCAGAGATCGAGCCCCTAGCACAGATACGCAGTATTTT.

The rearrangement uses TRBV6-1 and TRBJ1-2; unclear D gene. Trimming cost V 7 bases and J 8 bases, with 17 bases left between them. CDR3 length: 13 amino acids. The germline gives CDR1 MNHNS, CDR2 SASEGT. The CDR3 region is CASILTGRGGYTF. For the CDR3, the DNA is TGTGCCAGCATCCTCACCGGGAGAGGAGGCTACACCTTC.